The clone carrying this T cell receptor beta chain has more than one count but fewer than ten. No antigen is known for it. These data are taken from a study of vaccination and CD4 T cells after COVID-19. Noted treatment: approximately 9-day PBMC culture with coronavirus spike peptide pools or control peptides (ViraFEST assay). The Oncomine TCR Beta short-read assay was applied to DNA of cultured CD4+ T cells. In TCRdb, the PCR reads were re-called with MiXCR into one record per CDR3 protein. This table has around 20,000 distinct CDR3 sequences, about half appearing once. This CDR3 spans 14 amino acids. Germline values: CDR1 MNHNS, CDR2 SASEGT. Trimming pared 1 base from V and 7 bases from J, leaving 11 bases between.

The source of this sequence is a human donor who had recovered from COVID-19. Sequenced material: CD4+ T cells from blood, cultured in vitro. The gene calls are TRBV6-1 and TRBJ1-5, with D possibly TRBD1 on 5 matching bases. The CDR3 spells CASSEGPGGQPQHF. As DNA, the CDR3 is TGTGCCAGCAGTGAAGGCCCCGGGGGGCAGCCCCAGCATTTT.